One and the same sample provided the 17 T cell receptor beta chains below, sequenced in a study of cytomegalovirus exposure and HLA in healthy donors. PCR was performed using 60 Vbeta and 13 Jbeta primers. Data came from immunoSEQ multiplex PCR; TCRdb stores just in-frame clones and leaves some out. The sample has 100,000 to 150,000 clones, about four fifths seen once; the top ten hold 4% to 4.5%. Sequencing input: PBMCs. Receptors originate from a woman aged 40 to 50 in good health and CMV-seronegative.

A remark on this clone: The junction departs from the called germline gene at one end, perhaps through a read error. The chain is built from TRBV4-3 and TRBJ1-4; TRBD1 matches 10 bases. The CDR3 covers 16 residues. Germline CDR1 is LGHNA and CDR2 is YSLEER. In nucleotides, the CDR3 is TGCGCCCGCAGCCAAGATCGGGGACAGGGGAGTGAAAAACTGTTTTTT. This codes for CARSQDRGQGSEKLFF.

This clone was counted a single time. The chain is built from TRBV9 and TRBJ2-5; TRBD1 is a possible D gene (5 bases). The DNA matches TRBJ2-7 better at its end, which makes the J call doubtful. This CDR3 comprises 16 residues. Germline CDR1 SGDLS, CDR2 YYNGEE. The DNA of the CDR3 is TGTGCCAGCAGCGTAGAGGAGACAGCTTTCTCCTACGAGCAGTACTTC. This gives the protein CASSVEETAFSYEQYF.

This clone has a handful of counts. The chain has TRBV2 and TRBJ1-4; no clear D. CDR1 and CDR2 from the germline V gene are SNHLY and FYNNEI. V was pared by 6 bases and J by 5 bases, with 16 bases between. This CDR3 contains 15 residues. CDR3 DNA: TGTGCCAGCAGGAGTGATTTGGGGAGGAATGAAAAACTGTTTTTT. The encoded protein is CASRSDLGRNEKLFF.

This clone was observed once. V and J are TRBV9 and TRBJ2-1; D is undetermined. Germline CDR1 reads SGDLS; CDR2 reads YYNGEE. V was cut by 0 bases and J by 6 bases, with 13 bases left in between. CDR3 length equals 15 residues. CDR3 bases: TGTGCCAGCAGCGTAGCCACACCCAACAGCAATGAGCAGTTCTTC. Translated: CASSVATPNSNEQFF.

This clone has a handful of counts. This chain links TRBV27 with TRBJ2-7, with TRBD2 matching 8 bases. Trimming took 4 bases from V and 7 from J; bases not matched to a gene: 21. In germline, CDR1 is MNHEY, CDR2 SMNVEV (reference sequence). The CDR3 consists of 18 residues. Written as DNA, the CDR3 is TGTGCCAGCAGTTCCCGGTTAGCGGGATCCGACACGGGAAGGGAGCAGTACTTC. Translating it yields CASSSRLAGSDTGREQYF.

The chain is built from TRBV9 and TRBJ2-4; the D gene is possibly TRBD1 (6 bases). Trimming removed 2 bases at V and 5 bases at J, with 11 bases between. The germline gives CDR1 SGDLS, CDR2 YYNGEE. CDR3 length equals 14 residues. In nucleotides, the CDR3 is TGTGCCAGCAGCGTGGGGACATTGGAAAACATTCAGTACTTC. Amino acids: CASSVGTLENIQYF.

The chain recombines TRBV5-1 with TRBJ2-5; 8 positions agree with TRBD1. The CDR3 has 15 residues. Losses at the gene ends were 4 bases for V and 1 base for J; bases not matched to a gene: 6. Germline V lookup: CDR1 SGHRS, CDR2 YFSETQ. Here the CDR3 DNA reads TGCGCCAGCAGCCTTCAGGGGGCCCTCCAAGAGACCCAGTACTTC. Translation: CASSLQGALQETQYF.

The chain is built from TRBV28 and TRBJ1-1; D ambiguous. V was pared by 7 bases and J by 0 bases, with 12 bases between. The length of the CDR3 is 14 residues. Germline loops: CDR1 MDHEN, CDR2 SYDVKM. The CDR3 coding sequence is TGTGCCAGCACCCAGATCGGGGTGAACACTGAAGCTTTCTTT. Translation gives CASTQIGVNTEAFF. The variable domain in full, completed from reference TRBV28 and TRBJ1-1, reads DVKVTQSSRYLVKRTGEKVFLECVQDMDHENMFWYRQDPGLGLRLIYFSYDVKMKEKGDIPEGYSVSREKKERFSLILESASTNQTSMYLCASTQIGVNTEAFFGQGTRLTVV.

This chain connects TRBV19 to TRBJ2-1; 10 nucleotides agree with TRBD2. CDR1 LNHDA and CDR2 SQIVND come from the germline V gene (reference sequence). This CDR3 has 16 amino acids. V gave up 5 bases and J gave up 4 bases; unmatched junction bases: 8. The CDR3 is CASSGTSGVIYNEQFF. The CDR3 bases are TGTGCCAGTAGTGGAACTAGCGGGGTTATTTACAATGAGCAGTTCTTC.

The CDR3: CASSLAGGQSYGYTF. The CDR3 nucleotides read TGTGCCAGCAGCTTAGCGGGGGGACAGAGTTATGGCTACACCTTC. The rearrangement links TRBV7-9 to TRBJ1-2; 7 bases are shared with TRBD1. This CDR3 has 15 amino acids. Unmatched junction bases numbered 6, after V lost 0 bases and J lost 5 bases. CDR1 and CDR2 from the germline V gene are SEHNR and FQNEAQ (reference sequence).

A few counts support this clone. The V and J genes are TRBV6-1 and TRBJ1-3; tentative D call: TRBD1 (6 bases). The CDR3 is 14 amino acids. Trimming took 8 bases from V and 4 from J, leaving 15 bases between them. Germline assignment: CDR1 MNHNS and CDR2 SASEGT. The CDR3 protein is CASRTGGAGNTIYF. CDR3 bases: TGTGCCAGCCGTACGGGGGGCGCCGGAAACACCATATATTTT.

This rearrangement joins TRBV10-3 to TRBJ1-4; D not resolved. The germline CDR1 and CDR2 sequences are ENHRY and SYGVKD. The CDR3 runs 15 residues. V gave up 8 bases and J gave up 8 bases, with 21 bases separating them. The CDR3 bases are TGTGCCATCTCGAACCGGCGAGAAGGCGGGGAAAAACTGTTTTTT. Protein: CAISNRREGGEKLFF.

The DNA for the CDR3 is TGTGCCAGCTCACGTATGAGGGGCGGGACCGGTCACGAGCAGTACTTC. The encoded protein is CASSRMRGGTGHEQYF. This chain uses TRBV18 with TRBJ2-7, with a tentative D call TRBD2 (6 bases). The germline CDR1 and CDR2 sequences are KGHSH and LQKENI. V was clipped by 4 bases and J by 5 bases, with 21 bases between them. The CDR3 runs to 16 residues.

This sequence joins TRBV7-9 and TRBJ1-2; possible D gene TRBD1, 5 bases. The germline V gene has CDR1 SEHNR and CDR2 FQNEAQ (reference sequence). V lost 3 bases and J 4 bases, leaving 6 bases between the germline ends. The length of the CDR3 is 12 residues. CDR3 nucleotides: TGTGCCAGCAGCTTGGACACCTATGGCTACACCTTC. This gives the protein CASSLDTYGYTF.

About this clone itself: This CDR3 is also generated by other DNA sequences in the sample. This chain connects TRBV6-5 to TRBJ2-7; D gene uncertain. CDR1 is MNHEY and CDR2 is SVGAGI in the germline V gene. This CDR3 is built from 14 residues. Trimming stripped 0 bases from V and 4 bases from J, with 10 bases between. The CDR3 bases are TGTGCCAGCAGTTACTCCAACAGAGCTTACGAGCAGTACTTC. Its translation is CASSYSNRAYEQYF.

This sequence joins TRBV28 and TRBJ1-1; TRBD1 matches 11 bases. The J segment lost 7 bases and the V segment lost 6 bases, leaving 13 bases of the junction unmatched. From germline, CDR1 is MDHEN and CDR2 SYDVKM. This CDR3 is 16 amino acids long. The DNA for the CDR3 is TGTGCCAGCAGCACGATGGACAGGGGGCGGAGGGGTGAAGCTTTCTTT. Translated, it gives CASSTMDRGRRGEAFF. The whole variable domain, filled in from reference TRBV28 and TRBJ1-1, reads DVKVTQSSRYLVKRTGEKVFLECVQDMDHENMFWYRQDPGLGLRLIYFSYDVKMKEKGDIPEGYSVSREKKERFSLILESASTNQTSMYLCASSTMDRGRRGEAFFGQGTRLTVV.

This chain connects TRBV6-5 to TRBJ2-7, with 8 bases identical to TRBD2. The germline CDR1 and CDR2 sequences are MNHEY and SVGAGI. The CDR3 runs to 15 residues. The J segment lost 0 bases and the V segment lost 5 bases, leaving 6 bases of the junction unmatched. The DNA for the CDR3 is TGTGCCAGCAGTGCAACTAGCGGTTCCTCCTACGAGCAGTACTTC. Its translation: CASSATSGSSYEQYF.